Below are 11 T cell receptor beta chains sequenced from a single sample in a study of spatial heterogeneity in lung cancer. Stated time point: sample taken at primary tumor resection. Each CDR3 protein is one row after TCRdb ran MiXCR on the 5' RACE reads. The table shows roughly 80,000 distinct CDR3 sequences, with 7% to 9% occurring only once. Here the sequenced sample was PBMCs, taken at surgery. Receptors were obtained from a male donor with early-stage non-small cell lung cancer.

In this sample, this clonotype turned up many times. CDR3 DNA: TGTGCCAGCAGTTTAGTCCGGGATAGGGCCGGGGAGCTGTTTTTT. Protein: CASSLVRDRAGELFF. The chain recombines TRBV12-3 or TRBV12-4 with TRBJ2-2, with D possibly matching TRBD2 (5 bases). V lost 1 base to trimming and J lost 6 bases, with 12 bases between them. This CDR3 region has 15 residues.

This chain joins TRBV19 and TRBJ1-1, with D tentatively TRBD1 (5 bases). Trimming took 3 bases from V and 4 from J, leaving 12 bases between them. Germline V gene data show CDR1 as LNHDA and CDR2 as SQIVND (reference sequence). The CDR3 runs to 14 residues. The CDR3 coding sequence is TGTGCCAGTAGTATCGGGGGGTCGGGCACTGAAGCTTTCTTT. Translating it yields CASSIGGSGTEAFF.

This clonotype was recorded many times. This chain links TRBV19 with TRBJ2-1; D is uncertain. Germline V gives CDR1 LNHDA, CDR2 SQIVND (reference sequence). The CDR3 is 15 residues long. V lost 2 bases and J lost 3, with 11 bases in between. The CDR3 is CASSIQGRGYNEQFF. DNA of the CDR3: TGTGCCAGTAGTATACAAGGTAGAGGCTACAATGAGCAGTTCTTC.

This chain uses TRBV7-9 with TRBJ2-3; no reliable D call. This CDR3 comprises 13 residues. The V gene lost 3 bases and the J gene lost 2 bases, with 6 bases spanning the gap. Looked up from germline, CDR1 is SEHNR and CDR2 is FQNEAQ (reference sequence). The CDR3 region is CASSFPLTDTQYF. CDR3 DNA: TGTGCCAGCAGCTTCCCCCTCACAGATACGCAGTATTTT. The variable domain in full, with the rest retrieved from reference TRBV7-9 and TRBJ2-3, is DTGVSQNPRHKITKRGQNVTFRCDPISEHNRLYWYRQTLGQGPEFLTYFQNEAQLEKSRLLSDRFSAERPKGSFSTLEIQRTEQGDSAMYLCASSFPLTDTQYFGPGTRLTVL.

The sample holds a few counts of this clonotype. The chain is built from TRBV20-1 and TRBJ2-7; D perhaps matches TRBD2 (5 bases). Trimming shortened V by 0 bases and J by 4 bases, and 7 bases separated the two germline ends. This CDR3 has 12 amino acids. Germline CDR1 is DFQATT and CDR2 is SNEGSKA (reference sequence). The CDR3: CSARDRGYEQYF. The DNA of the CDR3 is TGCAGTGCTAGAGATCGGGGTTACGAGCAGTACTTC.

This clonotype has at least ten counts. The gene calls are TRBV5-1 and TRBJ2-2, with no clear D. This CDR3 spans 14 amino acids. The germline CDR1 and CDR2 sequences are SGHRS and YFSETQ. V was shortened by 0 bases and J by 1 base, with 4 bases between the two germline ends. The CDR3 DNA is TGCGCCAGCAGCTTGGACGTGAACACCGGGGAGCTGTTTTTT. This encodes CASSLDVNTGELFF.

This clonotype was seen repeatedly, ten times or more. The chain has TRBV4-3 and TRBJ2-1; D uncertain. Trimming took 3 bases from V and 3 from J, leaving 12 bases between them. Per the germline V gene, CDR1 is LGHNA and CDR2 is YSLEER. The CDR3 extends over 15 amino acids. Here the CDR3 DNA reads TGCGCCAGCAGCCAGGAACGGTCTTACTACAATGAGCAGTTCTTC. Its translation is CASSQERSYYNEQFF.

The rearrangement joins TRBV12-3 or TRBV12-4 to TRBJ2-3; 7 bases are shared with TRBD1. The CDR3 loop spans 15 amino acids. The ends lost 6 bases at V and 2 bases at J; junction bases unmatched: 8. The CDR3 spells CASSGQVLNTDTQYF. The CDR3 coding sequence is TGTGCCAGCAGCGGACAGGTCCTTAACACAGATACGCAGTATTTT.

This clonotype was found many times. This rearrangement joins TRBV3-1 to TRBJ2-7, with a possible D match to TRBD1 (6 bases). The germline V gene has CDR1 LGHDT and CDR2 YNNKEL (reference sequence). CDR3 length: 13 amino acids. Between the trimmed V and J ends, which lost 4 bases and 6 bases, there was a span of 13 bases. CDR3 in amino acids: CASSLGQYTEQYF. The CDR3 DNA is TGTGCCAGCAGCCTCGGACAGTATACCGAGCAGTACTTC.

The sample holds a few counts of this clonotype. J is TRBJ1-1 and V is TRBV29-1; possible D gene TRBD1, 6 bases. This CDR3 has 14 residues. Germline V gene sequence: CDR1 SQVTM, CDR2 ANQGSEA. The V and J ends lost 4 bases and 1 base respectively, with 13 bases between them. CDR3 loop: CSVAGGGPNTEAFF. CDR3 bases: TGCAGCGTTGCCGGAGGGGGGCCGAACACTGAAGCTTTCTTT.

This clonotype was observed many times. The J gene is TRBJ1-6, the V gene TRBV4-3; tentative D call: TRBD1 (5 bases). Germline values: CDR1 LGHNA, CDR2 YSLEER. Trimming pared 0 bases from V and 9 bases from J, leaving 9 bases between. The CDR3 sequence is 14 residues long. The CDR3 is CASSQEARGSPLHF. CDR3 nucleotides: TGCGCCAGCAGCCAAGAGGCTAGGGGTTCACCCCTCCACTTT.